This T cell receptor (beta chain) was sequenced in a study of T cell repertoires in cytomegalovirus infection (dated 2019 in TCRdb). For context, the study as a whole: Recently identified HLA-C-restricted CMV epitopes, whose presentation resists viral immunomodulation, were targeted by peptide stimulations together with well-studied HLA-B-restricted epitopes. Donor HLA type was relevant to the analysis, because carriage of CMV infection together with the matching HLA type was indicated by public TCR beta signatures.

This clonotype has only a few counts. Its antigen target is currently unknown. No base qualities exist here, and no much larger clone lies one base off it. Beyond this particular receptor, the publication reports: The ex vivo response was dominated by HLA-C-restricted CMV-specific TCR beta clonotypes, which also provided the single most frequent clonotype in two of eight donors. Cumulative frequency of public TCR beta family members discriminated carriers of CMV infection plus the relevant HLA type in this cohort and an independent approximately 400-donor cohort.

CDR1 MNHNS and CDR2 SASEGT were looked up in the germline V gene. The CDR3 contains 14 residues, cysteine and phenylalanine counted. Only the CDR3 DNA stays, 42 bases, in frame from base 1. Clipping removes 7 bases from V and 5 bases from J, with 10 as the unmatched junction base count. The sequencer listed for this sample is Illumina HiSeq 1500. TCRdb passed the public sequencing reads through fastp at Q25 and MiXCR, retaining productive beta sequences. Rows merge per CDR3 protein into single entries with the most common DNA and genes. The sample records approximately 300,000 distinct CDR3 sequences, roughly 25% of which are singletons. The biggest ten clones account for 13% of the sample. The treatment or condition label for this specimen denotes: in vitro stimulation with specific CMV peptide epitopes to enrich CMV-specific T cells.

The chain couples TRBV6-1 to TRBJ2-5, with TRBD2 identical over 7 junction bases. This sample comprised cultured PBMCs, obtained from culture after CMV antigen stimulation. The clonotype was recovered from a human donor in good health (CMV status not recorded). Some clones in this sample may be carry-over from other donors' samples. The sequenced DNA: TGTGCCAGCAAGAGGAATAGCGGGTTCGAGACCCAGTACTTC. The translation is CASKRNSGFETQYF.